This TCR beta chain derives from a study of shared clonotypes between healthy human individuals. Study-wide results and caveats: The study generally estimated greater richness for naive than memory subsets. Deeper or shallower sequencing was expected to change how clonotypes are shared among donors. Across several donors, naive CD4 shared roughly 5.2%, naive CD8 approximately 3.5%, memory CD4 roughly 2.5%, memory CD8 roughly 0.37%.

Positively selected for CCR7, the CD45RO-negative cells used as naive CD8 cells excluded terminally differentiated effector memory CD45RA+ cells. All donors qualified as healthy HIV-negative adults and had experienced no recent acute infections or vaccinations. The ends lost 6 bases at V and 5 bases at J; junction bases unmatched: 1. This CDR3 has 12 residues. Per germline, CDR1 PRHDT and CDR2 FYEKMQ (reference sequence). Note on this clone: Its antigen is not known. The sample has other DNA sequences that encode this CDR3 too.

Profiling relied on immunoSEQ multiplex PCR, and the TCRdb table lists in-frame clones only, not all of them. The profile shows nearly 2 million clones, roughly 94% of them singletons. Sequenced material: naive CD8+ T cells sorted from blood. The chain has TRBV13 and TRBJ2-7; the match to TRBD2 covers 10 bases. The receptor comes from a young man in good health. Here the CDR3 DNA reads TGTGCCAGCAGTCTAGCGGGAGACGAGCAGTACTTC. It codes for CASSLAGDEQYF.